This TCR beta chain was sequenced during a study of shared clonotypes between healthy human individuals. J lost 0 bases, V lost 3 bases, and 3 bases had no gene match. The CDR3 contains 14 residues. The germline CDR1 and CDR2 sequences are SGDLS and YYNGEE. Clones were sequenced by immunoSEQ multiplex PCR, and TCRdb holds only the in-frame ones, with some missing. In the table there are hundreds of thousands of clones, about 96% of which are singletons. Naivety among CD8 cells was defined by CD45RO negativity and positive CCR7 selection, thereby excluding terminally differentiated effector memory CD45RA+ cells. On this clone: The antigen remains undetermined. Other DNA sequences of this sample code for an identical CDR3.

Study results and limitations: Generation probabilities were higher for clonotypes shared across all four sorted-subset donors than for unshared ones. Collection of samples was limited to blood; tissue repertoires likely differ.

The clonotype comes from a man younger than 40 in good health. The sequencing sample was made of naive CD8+ T cells sorted from blood. The chain couples TRBV9 to TRBJ2-7; TRBD1 matches at 7 bases. For the CDR3, the DNA is TGTGCCAGCAGCGAGGGACAGAACTCCTACGAGCAGTACTTC. Protein: CASSEGQNSYEQYF.